A single TCR beta chain is shown here with its context. This CDR3 contains 14 residues. V lost 1 base and J 3 bases, leaving 10 bases between the germline ends. Germline assignment: CDR1 MDHEN and CDR2 SYDVKM. These data originate in a study of blood T cell repertoires in COVID-19. For the study at large: The samples span acute and convalescent COVID-19 from the United States, Italy and Spain. PBMCs, B-cell-depleted T cells, or T cells were the source of the cDNA or gDNA that made up the material.

Participant age was roughly 18 to 95 years, and participants resided in about two dozen US areas. Each participant's cohort was designated according to participant-reported clinical history. Data came from immunoSEQ multiplex PCR; TCRdb stores just in-frame clones and leaves some out. Here the sample spans 150,000 to 200,000 clones, around four fifths being singletons. V usage is TRBV28 and J usage is TRBJ2-7; possible D gene TRBD2, 5 bases. This TCR was recovered from a woman aged 50 to 60 who had recovered from COVID-19. What was sequenced was PBMCs or T cells enriched from blood (not recorded which). Here the CDR3 DNA reads TGTGCCAGCAGTTTATCTAGCAGACTCTACGAGCAGTACTTC. Translated: CASSLSSRLYEQYF.